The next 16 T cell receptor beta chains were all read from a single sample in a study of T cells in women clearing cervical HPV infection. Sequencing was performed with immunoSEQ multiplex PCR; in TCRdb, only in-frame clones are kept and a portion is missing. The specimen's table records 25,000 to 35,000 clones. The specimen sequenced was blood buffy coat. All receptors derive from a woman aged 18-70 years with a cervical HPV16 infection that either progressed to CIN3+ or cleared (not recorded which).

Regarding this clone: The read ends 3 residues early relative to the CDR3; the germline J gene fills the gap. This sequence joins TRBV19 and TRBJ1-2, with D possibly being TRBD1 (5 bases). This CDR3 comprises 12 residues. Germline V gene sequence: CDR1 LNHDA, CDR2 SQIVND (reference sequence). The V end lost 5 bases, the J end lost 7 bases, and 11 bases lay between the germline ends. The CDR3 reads CASSATGSGYTF. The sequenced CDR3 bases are TGTGCCAGTAGTGCAACAGGTTCTGGC.

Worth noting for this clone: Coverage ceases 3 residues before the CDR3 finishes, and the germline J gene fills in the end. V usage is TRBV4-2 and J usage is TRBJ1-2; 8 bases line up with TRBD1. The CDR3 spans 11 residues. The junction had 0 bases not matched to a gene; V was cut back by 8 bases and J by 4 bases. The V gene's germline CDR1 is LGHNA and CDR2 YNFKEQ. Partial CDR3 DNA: TGTGCCAGCGGACAGGGCTATGGC. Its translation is CASGQGYG. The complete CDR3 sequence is CASGQGYGYTF.

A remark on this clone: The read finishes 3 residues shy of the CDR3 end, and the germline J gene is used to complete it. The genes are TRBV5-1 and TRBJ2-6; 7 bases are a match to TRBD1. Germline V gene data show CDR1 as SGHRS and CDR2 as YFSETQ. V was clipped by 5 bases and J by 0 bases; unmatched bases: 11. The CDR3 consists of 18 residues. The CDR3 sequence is CASSPYRGPYSGANVLTF. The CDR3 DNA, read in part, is TGCGCCAGCAGTCCCTACAGGGGACCTTACTCTGGGGCCAACGTC. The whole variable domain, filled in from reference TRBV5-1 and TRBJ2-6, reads KAGVTQTPRYLIKTRGQQVTLSCSPISGHRSVSWYQQTPGQGLQFLFEYFSETQRNKGNFPGRFSGRQFSNSRSEMNVSTLELGDSALYLCASSPYRGPYSGANVLTFGAGSRLTVL.

The DNA read from the CDR3 is TGTGCCAGCAGTTACGACATACAAAGCTCTGGGGCCAACGTC. As protein: CASSYDIQSSGANV. The full CDR3 reads CASSYDIQSSGANVLTF. The chain carries TRBV6-2 or TRBV6-3 and TRBJ2-6; no firm D call. The CDR3 end falls 3 residues outside the read, so it is completed with the germline J gene. CDR3 size: 17 residues. V shed 2 bases and J shed 0 bases, with 11 bases lying between them. The V gene's germline CDR1 is MNHEY and CDR2 SVGEGT.

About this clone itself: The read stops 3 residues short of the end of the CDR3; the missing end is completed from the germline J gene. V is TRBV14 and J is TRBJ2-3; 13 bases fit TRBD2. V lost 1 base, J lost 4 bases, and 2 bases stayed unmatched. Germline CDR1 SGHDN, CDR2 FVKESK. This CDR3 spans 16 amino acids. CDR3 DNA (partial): TGTGCCAGCAGCCAAGGACTAGCGGGGGGATCAGATACG. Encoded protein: CASSQGLAGGSDT. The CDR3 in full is CASSQGLAGGSDTQYF.

CDR3 DNA (partial): TGTGCCTGGAGTCAGGGTTCAAAA. This codes for CAWSQGSK. From start to end, the CDR3 is CAWSQGSKLFF. The chain joins TRBV30 to TRBJ1-4; the D gene is possibly TRBD1 (5 bases). The DNA ends 3 residues before the CDR3 does, and the rest of the CDR3 is filled in from the germline J gene. Per the germline V gene, CDR1 is GTSNPN and CDR2 is SVGIG (reference sequence). Between the trimmed V and J ends, which lost 2 bases and 10 bases, there was a span of 8 bases. The CDR3 is 11 residues long.

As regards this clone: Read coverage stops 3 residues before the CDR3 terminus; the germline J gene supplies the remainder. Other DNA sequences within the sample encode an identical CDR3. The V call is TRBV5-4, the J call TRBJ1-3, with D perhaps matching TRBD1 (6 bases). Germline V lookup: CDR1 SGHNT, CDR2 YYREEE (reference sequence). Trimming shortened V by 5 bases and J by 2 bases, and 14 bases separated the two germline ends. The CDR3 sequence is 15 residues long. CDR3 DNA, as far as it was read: TGTGCCAGCAGTCTCTCGGGGGGCGCTGGAAACACC. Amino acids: CASSLSGGAGNT. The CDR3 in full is CASSLSGGAGNTIYF.

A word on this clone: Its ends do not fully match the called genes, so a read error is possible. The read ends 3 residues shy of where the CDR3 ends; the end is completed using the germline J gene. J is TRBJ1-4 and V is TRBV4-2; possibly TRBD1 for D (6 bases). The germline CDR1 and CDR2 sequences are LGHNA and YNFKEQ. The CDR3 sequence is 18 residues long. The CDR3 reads CASSQDLGGGRLDEKLFF. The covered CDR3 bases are TGCGCCAGCAGCCAAGATCTGGGGGGGGGCCGTCTAGATGAAAAA.

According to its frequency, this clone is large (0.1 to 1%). The CDR3 bases that were read are TGTGCCAGCAGCTCCCGACAGGGGCCCACAGATACG. Protein: CASSSRQGPTDT. The whole CDR3 protein is CASSSRQGPTDTQYF. The chain employs TRBV7-8 and TRBJ2-3; the match to TRBD1 covers 8 bases. The CDR3 end falls 3 residues outside the read, so it is completed with the germline J gene. V was pared by 4 bases and J by 2 bases, with 5 bases of the junction left unmatched. Germline CDR1 is SGHVS and CDR2 is FQNEAQ. The CDR3 extends over 15 amino acids.

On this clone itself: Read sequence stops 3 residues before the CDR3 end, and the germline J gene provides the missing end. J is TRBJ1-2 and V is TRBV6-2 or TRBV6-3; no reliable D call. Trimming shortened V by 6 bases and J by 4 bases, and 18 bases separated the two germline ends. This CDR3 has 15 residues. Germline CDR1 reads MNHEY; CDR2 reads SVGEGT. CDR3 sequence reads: CASSWVERTFYGYTF. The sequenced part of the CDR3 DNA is TGTGCCAGCAGCTGGGTCGAACGGACTTTCTATGGC.

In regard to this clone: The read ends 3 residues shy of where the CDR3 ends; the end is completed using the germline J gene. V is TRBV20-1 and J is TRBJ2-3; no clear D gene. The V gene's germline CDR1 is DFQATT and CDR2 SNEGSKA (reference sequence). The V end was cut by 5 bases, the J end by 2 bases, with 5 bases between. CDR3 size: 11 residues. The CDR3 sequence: CSASVTDTQYF. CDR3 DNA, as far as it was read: TGCAGTGCTTCTGTCACAGATACG.

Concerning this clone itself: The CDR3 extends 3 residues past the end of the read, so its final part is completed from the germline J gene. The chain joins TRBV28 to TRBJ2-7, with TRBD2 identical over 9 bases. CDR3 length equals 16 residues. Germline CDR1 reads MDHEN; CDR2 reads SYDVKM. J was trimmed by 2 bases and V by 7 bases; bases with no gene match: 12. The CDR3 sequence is CASTQISGSSAYEQYF. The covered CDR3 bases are TGTGCCAGCACACAAATTAGCGGGAGTTCCGCCTACGAG.

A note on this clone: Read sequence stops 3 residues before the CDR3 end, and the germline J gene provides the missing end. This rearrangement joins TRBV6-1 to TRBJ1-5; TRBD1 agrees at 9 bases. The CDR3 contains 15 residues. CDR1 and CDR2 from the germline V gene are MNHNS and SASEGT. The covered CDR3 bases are TGTGCCAGCAGTGCCCAGGACAGGGGCTACGGACCC. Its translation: CASSAQDRGYGP. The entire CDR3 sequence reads CASSAQDRGYGPQHF.

CDR3 residues: CASSPPSSGRTEAFF. CDR3 DNA (partial): TGTGCCAGCTCACCACCATCGTCAGGGAGGACTGAA. V usage is TRBV18 and J usage is TRBJ1-1; TRBD1 is a possible D gene (5 bases). Read coverage stops 3 residues before the CDR3 terminus; the germline J gene supplies the remainder. Per germline, CDR1 KGHSH and CDR2 LQKENI. This CDR3 comprises 15 residues. V was pared by 0 bases and J by 5 bases, with 13 bases between.

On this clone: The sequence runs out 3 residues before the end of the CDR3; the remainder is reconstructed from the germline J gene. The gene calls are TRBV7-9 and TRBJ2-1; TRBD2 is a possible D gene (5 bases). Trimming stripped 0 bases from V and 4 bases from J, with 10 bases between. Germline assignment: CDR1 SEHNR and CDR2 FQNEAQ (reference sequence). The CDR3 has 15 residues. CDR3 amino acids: CASSLARVAYNEQFF. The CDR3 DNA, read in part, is TGTGCCAGCAGCTTAGCGAGGGTTGCATACAATGAG.

CDR3 region: CASTSAGDTQYF. CDR3 bases read: TGTGCCAGCACCTCCGCGGGAGATACG. The chain has TRBV7-9 and TRBJ2-3, with D perhaps matching TRBD2 (5 bases). With the read ending 3 residues before the CDR3 end, the germline J gene is used to fill in that end. The germline gives CDR1 SEHNR, CDR2 FQNEAQ (reference sequence). The CDR3 sequence is 12 residues long. V lost 7 bases and J lost 5, with 10 bases in between.